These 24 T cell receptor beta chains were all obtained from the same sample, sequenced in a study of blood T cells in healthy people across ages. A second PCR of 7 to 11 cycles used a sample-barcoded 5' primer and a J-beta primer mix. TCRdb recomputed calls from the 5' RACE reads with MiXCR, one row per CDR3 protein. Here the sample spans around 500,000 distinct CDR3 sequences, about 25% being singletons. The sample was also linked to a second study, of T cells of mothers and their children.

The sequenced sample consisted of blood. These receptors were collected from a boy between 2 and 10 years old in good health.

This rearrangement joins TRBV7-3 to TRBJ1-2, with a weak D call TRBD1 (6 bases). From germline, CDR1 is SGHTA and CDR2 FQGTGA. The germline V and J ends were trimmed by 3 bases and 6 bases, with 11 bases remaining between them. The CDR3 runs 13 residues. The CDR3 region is CASSFGGADGYTF. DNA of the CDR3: TGTGCCAGCAGCTTTGGGGGCGCGGATGGCTACACCTTC.

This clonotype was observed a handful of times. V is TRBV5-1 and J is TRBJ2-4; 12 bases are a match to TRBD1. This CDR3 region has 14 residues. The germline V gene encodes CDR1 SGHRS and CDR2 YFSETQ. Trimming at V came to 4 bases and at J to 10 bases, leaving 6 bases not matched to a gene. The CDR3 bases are TGCGCCAGCAGCCTGGGACAGGGGGCGCATATTCAGTACTTC. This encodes CASSLGQGAHIQYF.

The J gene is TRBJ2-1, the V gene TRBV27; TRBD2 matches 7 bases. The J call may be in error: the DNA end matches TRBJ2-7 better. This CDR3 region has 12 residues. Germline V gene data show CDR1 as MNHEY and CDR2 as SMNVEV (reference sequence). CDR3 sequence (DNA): TGTGCCAGCAGTATGGGAGGGACCGAGCAGTACTTC. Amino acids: CASSMGGTEQYF.

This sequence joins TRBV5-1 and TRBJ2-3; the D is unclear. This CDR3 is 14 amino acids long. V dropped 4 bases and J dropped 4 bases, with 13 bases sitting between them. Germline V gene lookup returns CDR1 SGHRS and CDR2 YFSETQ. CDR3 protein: CASSHRKVADTQYF. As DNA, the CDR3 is TGCGCCAGCAGCCACCGGAAGGTGGCAGATACGCAGTATTTT. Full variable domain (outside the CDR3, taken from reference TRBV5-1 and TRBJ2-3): KAGVTQTPRYLIKTRGQQVTLSCSPISGHRSVSWYQQTPGQGLQFLFEYFSETQRNKGNFPGRFSGRQFSNSRSEMNVSTLELGDSALYLCASSHRKVADTQYFGPGTRLTVL.

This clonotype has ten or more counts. CDR3 DNA sequence: TGTGCCAGCAGCGGACAGCCAATCTATGGCTACACCTTC. Its protein product is CASSGQPIYGYTF. The rearrangement links TRBV28 to TRBJ1-2, with a weak D call TRBD1 (6 bases). The germline V gene encodes CDR1 MDHEN and CDR2 SYDVKM. Trimming took 6 bases from V and 4 from J, leaving 12 bases between them. The CDR3 contains 13 residues.

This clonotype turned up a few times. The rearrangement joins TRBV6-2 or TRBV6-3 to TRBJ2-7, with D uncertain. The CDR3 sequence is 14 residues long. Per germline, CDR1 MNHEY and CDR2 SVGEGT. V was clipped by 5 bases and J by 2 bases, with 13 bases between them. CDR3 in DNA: TGTGCCAGCAGTAAATCCTCTCACGCCTACGAGCAGTACTTC. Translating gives CASSKSSHAYEQYF.

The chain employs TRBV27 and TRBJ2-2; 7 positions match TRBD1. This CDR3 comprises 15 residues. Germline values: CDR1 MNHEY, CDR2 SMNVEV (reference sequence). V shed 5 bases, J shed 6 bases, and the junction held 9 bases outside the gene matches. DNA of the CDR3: TGTGCCAGCAGTGCACACCTAGGGGGCGCCGGGGAGCTGTTTTTT. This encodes CASSAHLGGAGELFF.

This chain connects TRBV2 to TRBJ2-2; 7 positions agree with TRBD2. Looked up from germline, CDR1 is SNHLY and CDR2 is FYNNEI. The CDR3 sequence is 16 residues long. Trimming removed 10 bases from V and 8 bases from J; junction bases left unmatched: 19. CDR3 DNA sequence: TGTGCCATACTTACAGGAACTAGCGAGAGTATGGGGGAGCTGTTTTTT. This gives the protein CAILTGTSESMGELFF.

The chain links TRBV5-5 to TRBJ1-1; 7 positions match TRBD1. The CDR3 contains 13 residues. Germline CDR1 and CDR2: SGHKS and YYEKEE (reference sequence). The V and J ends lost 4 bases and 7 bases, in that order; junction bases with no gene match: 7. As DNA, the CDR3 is TGTGCCAGCAGCCCACGACAGGGTAGTGAAGCTTTCTTT. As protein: CASSPRQGSEAFF. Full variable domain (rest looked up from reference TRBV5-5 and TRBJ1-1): DAGVTQSPTHLIKTRGQQVTLRCSPISGHKSVSWYQQVLGQGPQFIFQYYEKEERGRGNFPDRFSARQFPNYSSELNVNALLLGDSALYLCASSPRQGSEAFFGQGTRLTVV.

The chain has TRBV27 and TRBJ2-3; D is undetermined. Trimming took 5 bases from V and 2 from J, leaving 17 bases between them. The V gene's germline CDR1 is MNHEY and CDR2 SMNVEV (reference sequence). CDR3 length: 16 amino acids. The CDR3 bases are TGTGCCAGCAGTCCAGGAGCCCCGCGTTACACAGATACGCAGTATTTT. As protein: CASSPGAPRYTDTQYF.

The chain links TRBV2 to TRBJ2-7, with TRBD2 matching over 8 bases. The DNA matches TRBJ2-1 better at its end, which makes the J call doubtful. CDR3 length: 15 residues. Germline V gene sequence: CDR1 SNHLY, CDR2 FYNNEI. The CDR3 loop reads CASSPPGLGVNEQFF. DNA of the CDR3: TGTGCCAGCAGCCCTCCGGGACTAGGGGTTAATGAGCAGTTCTTC.

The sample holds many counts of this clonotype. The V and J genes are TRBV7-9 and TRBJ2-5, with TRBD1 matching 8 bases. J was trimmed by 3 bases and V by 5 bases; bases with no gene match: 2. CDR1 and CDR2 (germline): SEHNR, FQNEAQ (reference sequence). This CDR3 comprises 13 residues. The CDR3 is CASSRQGKETQYF. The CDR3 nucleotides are TGTGCCAGCAGCCGACAGGGGAAAGAGACCCAGTACTTC.

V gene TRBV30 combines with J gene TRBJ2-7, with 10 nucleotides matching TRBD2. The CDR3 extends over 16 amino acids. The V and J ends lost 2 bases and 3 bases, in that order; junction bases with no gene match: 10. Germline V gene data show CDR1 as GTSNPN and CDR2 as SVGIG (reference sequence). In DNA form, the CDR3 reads TGTGCCTGGAGTCTCCCTCGTACTAGCGGGAACTACGAGCAGTACTTC. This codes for CAWSLPRTSGNYEQYF. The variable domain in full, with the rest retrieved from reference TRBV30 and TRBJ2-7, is SQTIHQWPATLVQPVGSPLSLECTVEGTSNPNLYWYRQAAGRGLQLLFYSVGIGQISSEVPQNLSASRPQDRQFILSSKKLLLSDSGFYLCAWSLPRTSGNYEQYFGPGTRLTVT.

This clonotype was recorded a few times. Here the CDR3 DNA reads TGTGCCAGCAGAGACGACGGATACTATGGCTACACCTTC. Encoded protein: CASRDDGYYGYTF. V gene TRBV2 combines with J gene TRBJ1-2, with D unclear. Trimming stripped 6 bases from V and 3 bases from J, with 11 bases between. This CDR3 contains 13 residues. Germline V lookup: CDR1 SNHLY, CDR2 FYNNEI.

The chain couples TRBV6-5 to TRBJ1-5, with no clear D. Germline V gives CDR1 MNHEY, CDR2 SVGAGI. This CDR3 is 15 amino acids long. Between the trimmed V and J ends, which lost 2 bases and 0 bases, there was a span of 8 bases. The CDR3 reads CASSYASNSNQPQHF. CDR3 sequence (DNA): TGTGCCAGCAGTTACGCGAGTAATAGCAATCAGCCCCAGCATTTT.

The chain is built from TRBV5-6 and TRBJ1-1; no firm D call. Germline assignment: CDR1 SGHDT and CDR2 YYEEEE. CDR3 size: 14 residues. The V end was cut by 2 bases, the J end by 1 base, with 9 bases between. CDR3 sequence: CASSLVGTNTEAFF. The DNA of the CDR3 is TGTGCCAGCAGCTTAGTAGGCACGAACACTGAAGCTTTCTTT.

The CDR3 nucleotides read TGCAGCGTTGTAGCGGTGGAGGGAAATGAGCAGTTCTTC. This sequence encodes CSVVAVEGNEQFF. The chain joins TRBV29-1 to TRBJ2-1; possible D gene TRBD2, 6 bases. V lost 4 bases and J lost 7, with 14 bases in between. The CDR3 extends over 13 amino acids. Germline lookup yields CDR1 SQVTM and CDR2 ANQGSEA.

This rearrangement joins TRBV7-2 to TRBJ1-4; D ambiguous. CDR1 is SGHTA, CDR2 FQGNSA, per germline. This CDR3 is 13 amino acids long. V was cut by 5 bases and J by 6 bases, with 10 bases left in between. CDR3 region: CASSPDGYEKLFF. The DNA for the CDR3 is TGTGCCAGCAGCCCGGACGGATATGAAAAACTGTTTTTT.

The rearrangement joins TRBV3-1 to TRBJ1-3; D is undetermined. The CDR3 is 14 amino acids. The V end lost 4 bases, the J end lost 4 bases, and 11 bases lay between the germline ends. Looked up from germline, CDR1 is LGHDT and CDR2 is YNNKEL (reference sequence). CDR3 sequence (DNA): TGTGCCAGCAGCCCGGGCCGAGGAGGAAACACCATATATTTT. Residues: CASSPGRGGNTIYF. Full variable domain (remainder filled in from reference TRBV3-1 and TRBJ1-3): DTAVSQTPKYLVTQMGNDKSIKCEQNLGHDTMYWYKQDSKKFLKIMFSYNNKELIINETVPNRFSPKSPDKAHLNLHINSLELGDSAVYFCASSPGRGGNTIYFGEGSWLTVV.

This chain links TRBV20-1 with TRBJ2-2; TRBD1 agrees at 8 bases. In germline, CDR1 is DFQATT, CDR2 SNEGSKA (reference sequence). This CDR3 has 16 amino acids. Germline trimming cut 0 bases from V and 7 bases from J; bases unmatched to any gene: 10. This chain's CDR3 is CSARDPQGAKGGELFF. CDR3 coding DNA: TGCAGTGCTAGAGATCCCCAGGGGGCTAAGGGCGGGGAGCTGTTTTTT.

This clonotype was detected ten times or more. This CDR3 reads CASSQDRENTEAFF. CDR3 coding DNA: TGTGCCAGCAGCCAAGACAGGGAAAACACTGAAGCTTTCTTT. The V gene is TRBV3-1, the J gene TRBJ1-1, with TRBD1 as a possible D gene (5 bases). CDR1 LGHDT and CDR2 YNNKEL come from the germline V gene (reference sequence). The CDR3 has 14 residues. Trimming cost V 0 bases and J 2 bases, with 7 bases left between them.

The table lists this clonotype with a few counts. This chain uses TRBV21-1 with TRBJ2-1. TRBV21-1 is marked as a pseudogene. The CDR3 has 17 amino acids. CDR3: CASSKDGNCLDYNEQFF. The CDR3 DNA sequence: TGTGCCAGCAGCAAAGATGGTAACTGCCTAGATTACAATGAGCAGTTCTTC.

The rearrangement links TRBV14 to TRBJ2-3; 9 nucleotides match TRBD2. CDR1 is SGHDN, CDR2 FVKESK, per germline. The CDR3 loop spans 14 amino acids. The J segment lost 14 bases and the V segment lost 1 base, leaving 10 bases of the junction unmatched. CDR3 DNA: TGTGCCAGCAGCCAAGCCCCTAGCGGGGTTCCAGCGTATTTT. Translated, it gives CASSQAPSGVPAYF.

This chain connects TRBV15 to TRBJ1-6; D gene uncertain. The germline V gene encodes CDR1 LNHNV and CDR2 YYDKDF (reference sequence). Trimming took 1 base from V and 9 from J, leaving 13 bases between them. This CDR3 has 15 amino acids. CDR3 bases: TGTGCCACCAGCAGAGGAAAGGAGGGCTTTTCACCCCTCCACTTT. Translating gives CATSRGKEGFSPLHF.